The 18 T cell receptor beta chains below were found in one sample sequenced in a study of T cells in Graves' hyperthyroidism and ophthalmopathy (dated by TCRdb to about 2019). Libraries were made using multiplex PCR. Sequencing relied on an Illumina HiSeq 2000. TCR beta CDR3 regions were amplified from RNA transcripts. The first round of RT-PCR for the TCR CDR3 was performed with the HTBI primer set and the Qiagen OneStep RT-PCR kit. The public reads were reanalyzed by TCRdb: fastp trimming at Q25, MiXCR alignment, in-frame beta chains only. Each CDR3 protein gets just one entry, which takes the most common genes and DNA from the rows behind it. The sample table holds about 270,000 distinct CDR3 sequences, of which about 25% were seen once. The top ten clonotypes cover roughly 24% of the sample. Material for sequencing was blood. The receptors were sampled from a man between 35 and 55 years old with Graves' hyperthyroidism that later progressed to Graves' ophthalmopathy.

This clonotype was found many times. V and J are TRBV20-1 and TRBJ2-7; 9 bases align to TRBD2. The CDR3 runs 13 residues. V lost 4 bases, J lost 3 bases, and 4 bases stayed unmatched. Germline values: CDR1 DFQATT, CDR2 SNEGSKA (reference sequence). CDR3 in DNA: TGCAGTGCTAATTCACTAGCGGGCTACGAGCAGTACTTC. Protein sequence: CSANSLAGYEQYF.

In this sample, this clonotype turned up many times. The chain recombines TRBV29-1 with TRBJ1-2; no firm D call. The CDR3 has 10 residues. Trimming shortened V by 3 bases and J by 11 bases, and 10 bases separated the two germline ends. Germline CDR1 reads SQVTM; CDR2 reads ANQGSEA. CDR3 protein: CSVDRPAYTF. The CDR3 nucleotides are TGCAGCGTTGACCGGCCAGCGTACACCTTC.

In this sample, this clonotype turned up many times. The chain uses TRBV20-1 and TRBJ2-7, with 7 bases aligning to TRBD2. Trimming cost V 1 base and J 6 bases; bases outside gene matches: 6. Germline V CDR1 and CDR2: DFQATT, SNEGSKA (reference sequence). The CDR3 consists of 13 residues. The CDR3 nucleotides read TGCAGTGCTAGAGGGGGGAGGGCCACCGAGCAGTACTTC. Its protein product is CSARGGRATEQYF.

The gene calls are TRBV28 and TRBJ1-1, with TRBD1 matching 8 bases. Trimming at V came to 5 bases and at J to 3 bases, leaving 5 bases not matched to a gene. This CDR3 is 14 amino acids long. CDR1 is MDHEN and CDR2 is SYDVKM in the germline V gene. The CDR3 DNA sequence: TGTGCCAGCAGTACCGGACAGGGCGACACTGAAGCTTTCTTT. As protein: CASSTGQGDTEAFF.

This clonotype was seen at least ten times. The rearrangement uses TRBV7-9 and TRBJ1-5, with no clear D. There are 13 residues in the CDR3. CDR1 SEHNR and CDR2 FQNEAQ come from the germline V gene (reference sequence). The V end was cut by 0 bases, the J end by 7 bases, with 7 bases between. The CDR3 DNA follows: TGTGCCAGCAGCTTAGCCCCCTACCAGCCCCAGCATTTT. Translating gives CASSLAPYQPQHF.

This clonotype has a count of ten or more. The chain couples TRBV30 to TRBJ2-7; 7 bases map to TRBD2. From germline, CDR1 is GTSNPN and CDR2 SVGIG (reference sequence). The CDR3 extends over 14 amino acids. V was pared by 2 bases and J by 2 bases, with 6 bases of the junction left unmatched. The CDR3 is CAWSSASGAYEQYF. CDR3 DNA sequence: TGTGCCTGGAGTAGTGCTAGCGGAGCCTACGAGCAGTACTTC.

This clonotype was recorded at least ten times. This chain uses TRBV20-1 with TRBJ2-4; 7 bases agree with TRBD1. The germline CDR1 and CDR2 sequences are DFQATT and SNEGSKA (reference sequence). J gave up 13 bases and V 0 bases, and 3 bases lay outside the gene matches. The CDR3 length is 11 residues. CDR3 amino acids: CSARETGPQYF. The CDR3 coding sequence is TGCAGTGCTAGAGAGACAGGGCCACAGTACTTC.

This clonotype was counted only a few times. V usage is TRBV30 and J usage is TRBJ1-1, with a weak D call TRBD1 (5 bases). Between the trimmed V and J ends, which lost 0 bases and 4 bases, there was a span of 12 bases. CDR1 is GTSNPN, CDR2 SVGIG, per germline (reference sequence). This CDR3 is 14 amino acids long. The CDR3 sequence: CAWSVGQGGTEAFF. The CDR3 DNA is TGTGCCTGGAGTGTGGGCCAGGGAGGCACTGAAGCTTTCTTT.

The gene calls are TRBV28 and TRBJ2-5; D perhaps matches TRBD1 (6 bases). Between the trimmed V and J ends, which lost 6 bases and 2 bases, there was a span of 16 bases. The V gene's germline CDR1 is MDHEN and CDR2 SYDVKM. CDR3 size: 15 residues. This CDR3 reads CASRPTWTEQETQYF. In DNA form, the CDR3 reads TGTGCCAGCAGACCCACCTGGACAGAGCAAGAGACCCAGTACTTC. Full variable domain (missing parts from reference TRBV28 and TRBJ2-5): DVKVTQSSRYLVKRTGEKVFLECVQDMDHENMFWYRQDPGLGLRLIYFSYDVKMKEKGDIPEGYSVSREKKERFSLILESASTNQTSMYLCASRPTWTEQETQYFGPGTRLLVL.

This sequence joins TRBV7-9 and TRBJ2-5, with D perhaps matching TRBD1 (5 bases). Germline CDR1 and CDR2: SEHNR and FQNEAQ (reference sequence). This CDR3 region has 14 residues. Trimming stripped 3 bases from V and 3 bases from J, with 11 bases between. CDR3 region: CASSFYDRKETQYF. Here the CDR3 DNA reads TGTGCCAGCAGCTTTTACGACAGAAAAGAGACCCAGTACTTC. Looking up the rest from reference TRBV7-9 and TRBJ2-5 gives the full variable domain: DTGVSQNPRHKITKRGQNVTFRCDPISEHNRLYWYRQTLGQGPEFLTYFQNEAQLEKSRLLSDRFSAERPKGSFSTLEIQRTEQGDSAMYLCASSFYDRKETQYFGPGTRLLVL.

This clonotype was recorded at least ten times. The chain links TRBV10-3 to TRBJ2-2, with no clear D. This CDR3 spans 15 amino acids. The germline V gene has CDR1 ENHRY and CDR2 SYGVKD. Trimming stripped 0 bases from V and 3 bases from J, with 8 bases between. CDR3 residues: CAISESYTHTGELFF. The CDR3, as DNA: TGTGCCATCAGTGAGTCCTACACACACACCGGGGAGCTGTTTTTT.

There are many counts of this clonotype. V gene TRBV7-3 combines with J gene TRBJ2-2; D unresolved. V was trimmed by 3 bases and J by 7 bases, leaving 6 bases between them. CDR1 and CDR2 from the germline V gene are SGHTA and FQGTGA. The CDR3 extends over 12 amino acids. In DNA, the CDR3 is TGTGCCAGCAGCTTCCTCCACGGGGAGCTGTTTTTT. Its translation: CASSFLHGELFF.

This clonotype was counted many times. CDR3 nucleotides: TGTGCCAGCAGCTTGGTGGGGATACAAGAGACCCAGTACTTC. It is translated as CASSLVGIQETQYF. The gene calls are TRBV11-2 and TRBJ2-5, with no clear D. The CDR3 runs to 14 residues. Germline CDR1 is SGHAT and CDR2 is FQNNGV. Trimming took off 3 bases at V and 2 bases at J, with 10 bases between the two ends.

The V and J genes are TRBV28 and TRBJ1-1, with D possibly being TRBD1 (5 bases). The CDR3 has 16 amino acids. The V end was cut by 6 bases, the J end by 3 bases, with 20 bases between. CDR1 MDHEN and CDR2 SYDVKM come from the germline V gene. CDR3 protein: CASSLGSFGGDTEAFF. CDR3 bases: TGTGCCAGCAGCCTTGGGTCTTTCGGGGGGGACACTGAAGCTTTCTTT.

This clonotype was recorded at least ten times. In nucleotides, the CDR3 is TGTGCCACCAGCAGTGGACAGGGGATTCGAGAAGCTTTCTTT. This sequence encodes CATSSGQGIREAFF. The V call is TRBV15, the J call TRBJ1-1, with 9 bases that match TRBD1. The junction had 7 bases not matched to a gene; V was cut back by 3 bases and J by 8 bases. This CDR3 has 14 amino acids. Germline CDR1 reads LNHNV; CDR2 reads YYDKDF (reference sequence).

This rearrangement joins TRBV6-2 or TRBV6-3 to TRBJ2-7; the match to TRBD2 covers 11 bases. The V segment lost 5 bases and the J segment 3 bases; nucleotides outside the gene matches: 9. The CDR3 is 16 amino acids. The germline V gene encodes CDR1 MNHEY and CDR2 SVGEGT. CDR3 sequence (DNA): TGTGCCAGCAGTGGCGGGACTAGCGGTCGGTTCTACGAGCAGTACTTC. Its protein is CASSGGTSGRFYEQYF.

This clonotype was seen repeatedly, ten times or more. The rearrangement uses TRBV2 and TRBJ2-5; 15 bases match TRBD2. V lost 4 bases and J lost 3; bases outside the gene matches: 3. In germline, CDR1 is SNHLY, CDR2 FYNNEI. The CDR3 is 16 residues long. This CDR3 reads CASSGTSGRAEETQYF. Here the CDR3 DNA reads TGTGCCAGCAGTGGGACTAGCGGGAGGGCCGAAGAGACCCAGTACTTC. The variable domain in full, completed from reference TRBV2 and TRBJ2-5, reads EPEVTQTPSHQVTQMGQEVILRCVPISNHLYFYWYRQILGQKVEFLVSFYNNEISEKSEIFDDQFSVERPDGSNFTLKIRSTKLEDSAMYFCASSGTSGRAEETQYFGPGTRLLVL.

V usage is TRBV6-5 and J usage is TRBJ1-1, with a weak D call TRBD1 (5 bases). The CDR3 runs 14 residues. Looked up from germline, CDR1 is MNHEY and CDR2 is SVGAGI. Trimming took off 1 base at V and 7 bases at J, with 13 bases between the two ends. CDR3 bases: TGTGCCAGCAGTTACTGGAGGGACGGAAATGAAGCTTTCTTT. Residues: CASSYWRDGNEAFF.